This T cell receptor (beta chain) is drawn from a study of control samples from healthy donors and cancer patients. There are 17 residues in the CDR3. V lost 2 bases to trimming and J lost 7 bases, with 23 bases between them. From germline, CDR1 is KGHSH and CDR2 LQKENI. Assay used: immunoSEQ multiplex PCR; TCRdb lists only in-frame clones, some missing. The profile shows approximately 130,000 clones, around nine tenths of them singletons. The sample consisted of blood. The rearrangement links TRBV18 to TRBJ1-2; D is ambiguous. The TCR originated in a young man in good health. The CDR3 DNA follows: TGTGCCAGCTCACCAATTAAAGCCAAGTTTCCTTCTTCTGGCTACACCTTC. Translating gives CASSPIKAKFPSSGYTF.